This is a list of T cell receptor beta chains from one sample in a study of blood T cell repertoires in COVID-19. The table came from immunoSEQ multiplex PCR; TCRdb's copy has only in-frame clones and leaves some out. The sample includes roughly 190,000 clones, roughly 80% seen only once; the top ten take 9.5% to 15%. The sequenced sample consisted of peripheral blood. These receptor sequences come from a woman aged 45-60 years with acute or convalescent COVID-19. CDR3s include the opening cysteine and the closing phenylalanine or tryptophan. D genes are given only for firm matches. Expanded clones get a size class; other rows say once, few or many, or leave the size out.

17,.,TRBJ1-1,TRBV10-3,.,CATSLPQGEALNTEAFF,TGTGCCACAAGCCTCCCACAGGGCGAGGCCTTGAACACTGAAGCTTTCTTT
12,TRBD2,TRBJ2-2,TRBV12-5,.,CASGRETGELFF,TGTGCTAGTGGGCGGGAGACCGGGGAGCTGTTTTTT
11,.,TRBJ2-2,TRBV4-1,once,CASGGDRELFF,TGCGCCAGCGGAGGGGACCGGGAGCTGTTTTTT
16,TRBD1,TRBJ1-3,TRBV19,.,CASSPGQGMDGNTIYF,TGTGCCAGTAGCCCGGGACAGGGGATGGATGGAAACACCATATATTTT
13,.,TRBJ1-1,TRBV9,.,CASSEEGSTEAFF,TGTGCCAGCAGCGAGGAAGGGAGCACTGAAGCTTTCTTT
14,.,TRBJ1-1,TRBV27,.,CASSLGRRNTEAFF,TGTGCCAGCAGTTTAGGGAGGAGGAACACTGAAGCTTTCTTT
15,TRBD1,TRBJ1-2,TRBV18,.,CASSPTPGTGLGYTF,TGTGCCAGCTCACCAACACCCGGGACAGGGCTTGGCTACACCTTC
15,.,TRBJ1-2,TRBV5-4,.,CASRLFRALNYGYTF,TGTGCCAGCAGGTTGTTTCGAGCCCTAAACTATGGCTACACCTTC
15,.,TRBJ1-6,TRBV5-6,.,CASSSWGGTGSPLHF,TGTGCCAGCAGCTCCTGGGGGGGGACCGGTTCACCCCTCCACTTT
16,TRBD1,TRBJ1-1,TRBV3-1/TRBV3-2,.,CASSQEQGGTNTEAFF,TGTGCCAGCAGCCAGGAACAGGGGGGGACGAACACTGAAGCTTTCTTT
11,TRBD1,TRBJ2-7,TRBV6-5,.,CASTRGYEQYF,TGTGCCAGTACCAGGGGGTACGAGCAGTACTTC
14,.,TRBJ1-1,TRBV19,many,CASTEGGSRTEAFF,TGTGCCAGTACCGAGGGGGGGAGTCGAACTGAAGCTTTCTTT
13,.,TRBJ2-7,TRBV6-1,.,CASSEDRGYEQYF,TGTGCCAGCAGTGAAGATAGAGGTTACGAGCAGTACTTC
15,TRBD2,TRBJ2-1,TRBV9,.,CASSPALAMYNEQFF,TGTGCCAGCAGCCCCGCACTAGCGATGTACAATGAGCAGTTCTTC
14,.,TRBJ2-7,TRBV7-9,.,CASSLRQISYEQYF,TGTGCCAGCAGCTTAAGACAGATCTCCTACGAGCAGTACTTC
15,.,TRBJ2-2,TRBV4-3,few,CASSQDIIRTGELFF,TGCGCCAGCAGCCAAGATATAATCAGGACCGGGGAGCTGTTTTTT
14,.,TRBJ1-5,TRBV2,.,CASTGEGGNQPQHF,TGTGCCAGCACAGGGGAGGGGGGCAATCAGCCCCAGCATTTT
15,TRBD1,TRBJ1-1,TRBV5-1,.,CASSLTGQRGTEAFF,TGCGCCAGCAGCTTAACGGGACAGAGAGGCACTGAAGCTTTCTTT
11,.,TRBJ1-2,TRBV20-1,.,CSVTWSYGYTF,TGCAGTGTTACGTGGAGCTATGGCTACACCTTC
13,.,TRBJ2-2,TRBV30,few,CAWRGGSIGELFF,TGTGCCTGGAGAGGGGGTTCCATCGGGGAGCTGTTTTTT
13,.,TRBJ1-5,TRBV12-3/TRBV12-4,.,CASSTNRDQPQHF,TGTGCCAGCAGCACAAACAGGGATCAGCCCCAGCATTTT
15,.,TRBJ1-1,TRBV11-2,.,CASSFLDSMNTEAFF,TGTGCCAGCAGCTTCTTGGACAGCATGAACACTGAAGCTTTCTTT
14,TRBD1,TRBJ2-7,TRBV7-9,.,CASSAEGQGIEQYF,TGTGCCAGCAGCGCAGAGGGACAGGGGATCGAGCAGTACTTC
9,.,TRBJ2-1,TRBV7-9,.,CASSLPLFF,TGTGCCAGCAGCTTACCACTGTTCTTC
10,.,TRBJ1-3,TRBV30,.,CAWLGNTIYF,TGTGCCTGGCTGGGAAACACCATATATTTT
16,TRBD1,TRBJ1-2,TRBV3-1/TRBV3-2,few,CASSRSGTGNNYGYTF,TGTGCCAGCAGCCGCTCCGGGACAGGAAACAACTATGGCTACACCTTC
18,TRBD1,TRBJ2-7,TRBV7-2,.,CASSLSAPRGTGPYEQYF,TGTGCCAGCAGCTTATCAGCCCCGAGAGGGACAGGGCCCTACGAGCAGTACTTC
14,.,TRBJ1-1,TRBV10-1,.,CASSEWGGADEAFF,TGCGCCAGCAGTGAGTGGGGGGGAGCTGATGAAGCTTTCTTT
15,.,TRBJ2-2,TRBV5-6,.,CASSLWYLASGELFF,TGTGCCAGCAGCTTGTGGTATCTAGCGTCCGGGGAGCTGTTTTTT
16,TRBD1,TRBJ1-1,TRBV19,.,CASSMIQGTRGTEAFF,TGTGCCAGTAGTATGATACAGGGGACTCGGGGCACTGAAGCTTTCTTT
15,.,TRBJ2-3,TRBV6-5,.,CASGTGSAGTDTQYF,TGTGCCAGCGGTACCGGGAGCGCGGGGACAGATACGCAGTATTTT
15,.,TRBJ1-6,TRBV5-1,.,CASSSTRGDNSPLHF,TGCGCCAGCAGCTCCACCCGGGGAGATAATTCACCCCTCCACTTT
16,TRBD2,TRBJ2-3,TRBV28,.,CASTLGGLAGTDTQYF,TGTGCCAGCACCTTAGGGGGACTAGCGGGCACAGATACGCAGTATTTT
17,TRBD2,TRBJ2-1,TRBV11-2,few,CASSALGGILSYNEQFF,TGTGCCAGCAGCGCACTGGGGGGGATCTTATCCTACAATGAGCAGTTCTTC
15,TRBD1,TRBJ1-5,TRBV28,.,CASSRRQGRNQPQHF,TGTGCCAGCAGCCGGAGACAGGGTCGCAATCAGCCCCAGCATTTT
12,.,TRBJ1-2,TRBV6-6,.,CAHSPRRDGYTF,TGTGCCCACAGCCCCCGGAGGGATGGCTACACCTTC
20,.,TRBJ1-1,TRBV21-1,.,CASSKGVKWGTEDRFTEAFF,TGTGCCAGCAGCAAAGGAGTAAAGTGGGGCACAGAAGACCGTTTCACTGAAGCTTTCTTT
14,.,TRBJ1-4,TRBV6-5,.,CASSRGLRGEKLFF,TGTGCCAGCAGCAGGGGCCTCAGGGGTGAAAAACTGTTTTTT
14,TRBD2,TRBJ2-7,TRBV11-2,few,CASTASGEGSEQYF,TGTGCCAGCACGGCTAGCGGGGAGGGGAGCGAGCAGTACTTC
15,TRBD1,TRBJ1-5,TRBV27,.,CASGIRGQQNQPQHF,TGTGCCAGCGGGATACGGGGACAGCAAAATCAGCCCCAGCATTTT
15,.,TRBJ2-2,TRBV7-7,.,CASSELAEGTGELFF,TGTGCCAGCAGCGAACTAGCAGAGGGAACCGGGGAGCTGTTTTTT
13,.,TRBJ1-1,TRBV10-3,.,CAIRKTANTEAFF,TGTGCCATCAGGAAAACAGCGAACACTGAAGCTTTCTTT
14,TRBD1,TRBJ1-5,TRBV6-5,.,CASSSYRGSQPQHF,TGTGCCAGCAGTTCCTACAGGGGCTCCCAGCCCCAGCATTTT
14,.,TRBJ2-7,TRBV9,.,CASSPAGHTYEQYF,TGTGCCAGCAGCCCTGCGGGCCATACCTACGAGCAGTACTTC
13,.,TRBJ1-2,TRBV5-6,few,CASSLRGAAGYTF,TGTGCCAGCAGCTTGCGCGGGGCGGCGGGCTACACCTTC
15,TRBD2,TRBJ2-1,TRBV27,.,CASSLGTAGGNEQFF,TGTGCCAGCAGTTTAGGGACCGCGGGAGGCAATGAGCAGTTCTTC
15,.,TRBJ2-7,TRBV18,.,CASSPQPGSSYEQYF,TGTGCCAGCTCACCCCAACCAGGAAGCTCCTACGAGCAGTACTTC
15,TRBD1,TRBJ1-2,TRBV28,.,CASRLSGTGYYGYTF,TGTGCCAGCAGGCTCTCCGGGACAGGATACTATGGCTACACCTTC
15,TRBD1,TRBJ1-6,TRBV2,few,CASTRVGQGGSPLHF,TGTGCCAGCACCCGGGTCGGACAGGGCGGTTCACCCCTCCACTTT
14,.,TRBJ2-3,TRBV6-5,.,CASSSTAGFDTQYF,TGTGCCAGCAGTTCAACGGCAGGGTTTGATACGCAGTATTTT
16,TRBD2,TRBJ2-7,TRBV18,.,CASSPPVAGGTYEQYF,TGTGCCAGCTCACCACCTGTAGCGGGGGGGACCTACGAGCAGTACTTC
16,TRBD2,TRBJ2-7,TRBV19,.,CASSRREGVTSYEQYF,TGTGCCAGTAGCCGGAGGGAGGGTGTCACGAGTTACGAGCAGTACTTC
14,TRBD1,TRBJ1-4,TRBV5-1,.,CASSGQGSYEKLFF,TGCGCCAGCAGCGGACAGGGTTCGTATGAAAAACTGTTTTTT